This is a list of T cell receptor beta chains from one sample in a study of regulatory T cells in long-lasting Graves disease. TCRdb ran MiXCR on the multiplex PCR reads and lists one entry per CDR3 protein. The table includes 650,000 to 700,000 distinct CDR3 sequences, about 32% detected once. Sequencing used peripheral blood mononuclear cells (PBMCs), obtained when the disease was refractory, from a patient treated with antithyroid drugs. The receptor set was obtained from a female donor with Graves disease. Both conserved end residues are part of each CDR3. Each record gives: CDR3 protein, V gene, J gene, CDR3 length.

cdr3_aa: CASSRRGTYQETQYF; v_call: TRBV11-3; j_call: TRBJ2-5; cdr3_length: 15
cdr3_aa: CSAAGTITYEQYF; v_call: TRBV20-1; j_call: TRBJ2-7; cdr3_length: 13
cdr3_aa: CSARDRSGGYTEAFF; v_call: TRBV20-1; j_call: TRBJ1-1; cdr3_length: 15
cdr3_aa: CASNTGGGREQYF; v_call: TRBV6-1; j_call: TRBJ2-7; cdr3_length: 13
cdr3_aa: CAISVASSGEQYF; v_call: TRBV12-3/TRBV12-4; j_call: TRBJ2-7; cdr3_length: 13
cdr3_aa: CASSPRGQNNYGYTF; v_call: TRBV18; j_call: TRBJ1-2; cdr3_length: 15
cdr3_aa: CASSHRGGAVAKNIQYF; v_call: TRBV19; j_call: TRBJ2-4; cdr3_length: 17
cdr3_aa: CASSIADGGYGYTF; v_call: TRBV6-2/TRBV6-3; j_call: TRBJ1-2; cdr3_length: 14
cdr3_aa: CASGLLAGGSYNEQFF; v_call: TRBV10-2; j_call: TRBJ2-1; cdr3_length: 16
cdr3_aa: CSVEDRATYNEQFF; v_call: TRBV29-1; j_call: TRBJ2-1; cdr3_length: 14
cdr3_aa: CASSHTGQGLSGYTF; v_call: TRBV3-1; j_call: TRBJ1-2; cdr3_length: 15
cdr3_aa: CSVVNYEKLFF; v_call: TRBV29-1; j_call: TRBJ1-4; cdr3_length: 11
cdr3_aa: CASSLTGTLAGAFF; v_call: TRBV7-3; j_call: TRBJ1-1; cdr3_length: 14
cdr3_aa: CASRPARGRVNEAFF; v_call: TRBV6-1; j_call: TRBJ1-1; cdr3_length: 15
cdr3_aa: CAGRDRLETEAFF; v_call: TRBV30; j_call: TRBJ1-1; cdr3_length: 13
cdr3_aa: CASATSGIYEQYF; v_call: TRBV12-3/TRBV12-4; j_call: TRBJ2-7; cdr3_length: 13
cdr3_aa: CASSQGTGDYGYTF; v_call: TRBV6-4; j_call: TRBJ1-2; cdr3_length: 14
cdr3_aa: CAWSTDTNSYEQYF; v_call: TRBV30; j_call: TRBJ2-7; cdr3_length: 14
cdr3_aa: CASSSGGGGGGYTF; v_call: TRBV7-8; j_call: TRBJ1-2; cdr3_length: 14
cdr3_aa: CASSITGYEQYF; v_call: TRBV12-3/TRBV12-4; j_call: TRBJ2-7; cdr3_length: 12
cdr3_aa: CASSFATTHYEQYF; v_call: TRBV13; j_call: TRBJ2-7; cdr3_length: 14
cdr3_aa: CASNRRITDEQYF; v_call: TRBV6-1; j_call: TRBJ2-7; cdr3_length: 13
cdr3_aa: CASSFPEGTGGRTEAFF; v_call: TRBV28; j_call: TRBJ1-1; cdr3_length: 17
cdr3_aa: CSVELVYRFHLDYQETQYF; v_call: TRBV29-1; j_call: TRBJ2-5; cdr3_length: 19
cdr3_aa: CSVVGSLNTEAFF; v_call: TRBV29-1; j_call: TRBJ1-1; cdr3_length: 13
cdr3_aa: CASSPGLTNLGQPQHF; v_call: TRBV27; j_call: TRBJ1-5; cdr3_length: 16
cdr3_aa: CASSQVVYEQYF; v_call: TRBV3-1; j_call: TRBJ2-7; cdr3_length: 12
cdr3_aa: CASSLAAPSYEQYF; v_call: TRBV5-4; j_call: TRBJ2-7; cdr3_length: 14
cdr3_aa: CASSPRGLEGYTF; v_call: TRBV18; j_call: TRBJ1-2; cdr3_length: 13
cdr3_aa: CASSEWGGDEKLFF; v_call: TRBV2; j_call: TRBJ1-4; cdr3_length: 14
cdr3_aa: CASSSREGGEETQYF; v_call: TRBV9; j_call: TRBJ2-5; cdr3_length: 15
cdr3_aa: CAISVLGDKEAFF; v_call: TRBV10-3; j_call: TRBJ1-1; cdr3_length: 13
cdr3_aa: CASSYTRGDPPLSSGANVLTF; v_call: TRBV6-4; j_call: TRBJ2-6; cdr3_length: 21
cdr3_aa: CASSSSPYEQYF; v_call: TRBV12-3/TRBV12-4; j_call: TRBJ2-7; cdr3_length: 12
cdr3_aa: CASSRDRKNTEAFF; v_call: TRBV19; j_call: TRBJ1-1; cdr3_length: 14
cdr3_aa: CAYSGTGKNIQYF; v_call: TRBV30; j_call: TRBJ2-4; cdr3_length: 13
cdr3_aa: CASSPWDRGQGNQPQHF; v_call: TRBV19; j_call: TRBJ1-5; cdr3_length: 17
cdr3_aa: CASGQGVGQPQHF; v_call: TRBV27; j_call: TRBJ1-5; cdr3_length: 13
cdr3_aa: CASSLGPEQETQYF; v_call: TRBV3-1; j_call: TRBJ2-5; cdr3_length: 14
cdr3_aa: CSATTERSGNQPQHF; v_call: TRBV20-1; j_call: TRBJ1-5; cdr3_length: 15
cdr3_aa: CASSRTSGRLGTGELFF; v_call: TRBV2; j_call: TRBJ2-2; cdr3_length: 17
cdr3_aa: CASRAKDGGHYEQYF; v_call: TRBV6-1; j_call: TRBJ2-7; cdr3_length: 15
cdr3_aa: CARRTGNTEAFF; v_call: TRBV2; j_call: TRBJ1-1; cdr3_length: 12
cdr3_aa: CATSPGGNTEAFF; v_call: TRBV24-1; j_call: TRBJ1-1; cdr3_length: 13
cdr3_aa: CASMRGSRGTQYF; v_call: TRBV6-4; j_call: TRBJ2-5; cdr3_length: 13
cdr3_aa: CASSIGGAEAFF; v_call: TRBV19; j_call: TRBJ1-1; cdr3_length: 12
cdr3_aa: CASSVLPGLAAASTDTQYF; v_call: TRBV27; j_call: TRBJ2-3; cdr3_length: 19
cdr3_aa: CASSRDRHTEAFF; v_call: TRBV4-2; j_call: TRBJ1-1; cdr3_length: 13
cdr3_aa: CASSAGRQLNYGYTF; v_call: TRBV7-9; j_call: TRBJ1-2; cdr3_length: 15